The text below deals with one T cell receptor (beta chain). Trimming left V 0 bases short and J 7 bases short, with 16 bases between. The germline V gene has CDR1 SGHDT and CDR2 YYEEEE. This CDR3 has 15 amino acids. The data stem from a study of T cells in localized non-small cell lung cancer. Profiling relied on immunoSEQ multiplex PCR, and the TCRdb table lists in-frame clones only, not all of them. This sample carries around 50,000 clones, approximately 90% of them seen once, and the ten largest clones take 2.5%. The TCR was taken from a man aged 35-75 years with stage II lung adenocarcinoma. The sequenced sample was PBMCs, obtained before any cancer treatment. The gene calls are TRBV5-6 and TRBJ2-5, with D perhaps matching TRBD2 (7 bases). In DNA, the CDR3 is TGTGCCAGCAGCTTGGAGGGAGGGGGGCCGGTGACCCAGTACTTC. It yields the protein CASSLEGGGPVTQYF. Together with reference TRBV5-6 and TRBJ2-5, the CDR3 gives the full variable domain: DAGVTQSPTHLIKTRGQQVTLRCSPKSGHDTVSWYQQALGQGPQFIFQYYEEEERQRGNFPDRFSGHQFPNYSSELNVNALLLGDSALYLCASSLEGGGPVTQYFGPGTRLLVL.